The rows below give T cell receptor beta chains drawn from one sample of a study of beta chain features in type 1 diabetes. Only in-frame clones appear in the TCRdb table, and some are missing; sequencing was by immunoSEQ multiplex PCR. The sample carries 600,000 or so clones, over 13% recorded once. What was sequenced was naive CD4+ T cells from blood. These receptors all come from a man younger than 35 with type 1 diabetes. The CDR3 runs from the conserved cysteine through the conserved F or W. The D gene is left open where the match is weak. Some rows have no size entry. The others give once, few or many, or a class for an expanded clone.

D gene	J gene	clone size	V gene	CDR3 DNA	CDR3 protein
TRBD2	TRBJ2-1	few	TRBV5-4	TGTGCCAGCAGCCCGGGACTAGCGGGAGAAGGCTCGGTGGGGTTCTTC	CASSPGLAGEGSVGFF
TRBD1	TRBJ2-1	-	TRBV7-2	TGTGCCAGCAGCTTCAGGGTTGCGGGACAGGCGAGCGGTGAGCAGTTCTTC	CASSFRVAGQASGEQFF
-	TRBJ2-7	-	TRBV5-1	TGCGCCAGCAGCTTGTGGTTCGGGTTCTTATCTGAGCAGTACTTC	CASSLWFGFLSEQYF
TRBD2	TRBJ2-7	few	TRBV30	TGTGCCTGGAGTCTCTTTAAGCTAGCGGGAGGAGTCTACGAGCAGTACTTC	CAWSLFKLAGGVYEQYF
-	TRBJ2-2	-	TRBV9	TGTGCCAGCAGCGTAGGGAGAAACACCGGGGAGCTGTTTTTT	CASSVGRNTGELFF
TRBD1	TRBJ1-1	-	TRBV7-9	TGTGCCAGCAGGGGTGACAGGGCCCTGAACACTGAAGCTTTCTTT	CASRGDRALNTEAFF
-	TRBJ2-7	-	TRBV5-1	TGCGCCAGCAGCTTCGGGCCCTACGAGCAGTACTTC	CASSFGPYEQYF
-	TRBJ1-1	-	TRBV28	TGTGCCAGCAGTTTAAGCTCTGAAGCTTTCTTT	CASSLSSEAFF
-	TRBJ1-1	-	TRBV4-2	TGTGCCAGCAGCCAAACTCCAGGGAGCACTGAAGCTTTCTTT	CASSQTPGSTEAFF
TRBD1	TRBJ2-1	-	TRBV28	TGTGCCGCGGTACAGGGGACCTACAATGAGCAGTTCTTC	CAAVQGTYNEQFF
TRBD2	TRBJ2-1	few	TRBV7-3	TGTGCCAGCAGCCAAACTAGCGACAATGAGCAGTTCTTC	CASSQTSDNEQFF
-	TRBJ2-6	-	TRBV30	TGTGCCTGGGGAGCCAGGGGATCTGGGGCCAACGTCCTGACTTTC	CAWGARGSGANVLTF
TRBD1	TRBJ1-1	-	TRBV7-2	TGTGCCAGCAGCTTCGGACAGGGAGCCACTGAAGCTTTCTTT	CASSFGQGATEAFF
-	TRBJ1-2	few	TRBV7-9	TGTGCCAGCAGCTTCGGGGACGGCTACACCTTC	CASSFGDGYTF
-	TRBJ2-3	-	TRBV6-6	TGTGCCAGCAGTCACACAGATACGCAGTATTTT	CASSHTDTQYF
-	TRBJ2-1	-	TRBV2	TGTGCCAGCAGTCAGGTGATCGGCAATGAGCAGTTCTTC	CASSQVIGNEQFF
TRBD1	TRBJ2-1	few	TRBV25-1	TGTGCCAGCAGTTTCGACAGGGGAAATGAGCAGTTCTTC	CASSFDRGNEQFF
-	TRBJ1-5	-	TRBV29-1	TGCAGCGTCCTCGACAGTCGTAATCAGCCCCAGCATTTT	CSVLDSRNQPQHF
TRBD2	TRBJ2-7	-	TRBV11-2	TGTGCCAGCAGCCCACTAGCGGGGGGATACGAGCAGTACTTC	CASSPLAGGYEQYF
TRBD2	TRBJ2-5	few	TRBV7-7	TGTGCTAGCAGCCGCGGGGGGGCAAGGCAAGAGACCCAGTACTTC	CASSRGGARQETQYF
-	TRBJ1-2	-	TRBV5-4	TGTGCCAGCAGCTTGGTCGTAGGCGACTATGGCTACACCTTC	CASSLVVGDYGYTF
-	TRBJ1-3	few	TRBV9	TGTGCCAGCAGCCCGGGGGGGGCTTCTGGAAACACCATATATTTT	CASSPGGASGNTIYF
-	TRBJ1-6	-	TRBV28	TGTGCCAGCAGTTTACACGGATATAATTCACCCCTCCACTTT	CASSLHGYNSPLHF
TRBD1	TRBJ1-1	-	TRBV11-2	TGTGCCAGCAGCAGGGACAGGGCCACTGAAGCTTTCTTT	CASSRDRATEAFF
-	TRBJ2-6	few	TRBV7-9	TGTGCCAGCAGCTTAGGCCAGTCCTCTGGGGCCAACGTCCTGACTTTC	CASSLGQSSGANVLTF